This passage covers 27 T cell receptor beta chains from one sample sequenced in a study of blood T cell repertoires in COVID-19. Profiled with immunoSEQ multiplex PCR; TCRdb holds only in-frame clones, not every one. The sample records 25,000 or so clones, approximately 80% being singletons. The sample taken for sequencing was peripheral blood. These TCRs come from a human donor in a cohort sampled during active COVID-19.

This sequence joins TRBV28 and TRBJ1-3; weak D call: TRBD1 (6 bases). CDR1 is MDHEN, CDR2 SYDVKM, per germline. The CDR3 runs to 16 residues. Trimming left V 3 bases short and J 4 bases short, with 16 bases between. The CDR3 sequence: CASSFLIGGGGNTIYF. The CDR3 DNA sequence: TGTGCCAGCAGTTTCCTTATTGGGGGCGGAGGAAACACCATATATTTT. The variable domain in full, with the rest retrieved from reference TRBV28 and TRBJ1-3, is DVKVTQSSRYLVKRTGEKVFLECVQDMDHENMFWYRQDPGLGLRLIYFSYDVKMKEKGDIPEGYSVSREKKERFSLILESASTNQTSMYLCASSFLIGGGGNTIYFGEGSWLTVV.

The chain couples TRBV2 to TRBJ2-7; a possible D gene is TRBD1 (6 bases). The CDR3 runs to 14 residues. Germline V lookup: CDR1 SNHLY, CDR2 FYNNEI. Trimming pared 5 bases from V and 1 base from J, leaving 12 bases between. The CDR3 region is CASSTGMVSYEQYF. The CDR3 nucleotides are TGTGCCAGCAGTACAGGGATGGTGTCCTACGAGCAGTACTTC.

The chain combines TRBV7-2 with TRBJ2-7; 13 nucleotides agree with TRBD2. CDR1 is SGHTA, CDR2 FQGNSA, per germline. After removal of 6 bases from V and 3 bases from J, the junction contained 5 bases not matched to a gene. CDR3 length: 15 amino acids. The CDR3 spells CASSWTSGSGYEQYF. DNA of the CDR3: TGTGCCAGCAGTTGGACTAGCGGGAGCGGCTACGAGCAGTACTTC.

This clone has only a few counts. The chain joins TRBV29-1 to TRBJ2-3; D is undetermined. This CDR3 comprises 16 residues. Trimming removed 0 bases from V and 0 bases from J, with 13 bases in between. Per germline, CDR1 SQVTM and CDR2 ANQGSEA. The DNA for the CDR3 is TGCAGCGTTGAAGATCCAGACATGTCTAGCACAGATACGCAGTATTTT. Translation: CSVEDPDMSSTDTQYF.

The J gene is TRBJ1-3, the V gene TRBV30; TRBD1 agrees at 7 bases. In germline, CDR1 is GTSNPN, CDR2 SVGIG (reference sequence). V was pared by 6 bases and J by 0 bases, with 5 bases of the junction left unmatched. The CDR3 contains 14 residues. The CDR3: CACRDRSSGNTIYF. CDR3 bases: TGTGCCTGCAGGGACAGAAGCTCTGGAAACACCATATATTTT.

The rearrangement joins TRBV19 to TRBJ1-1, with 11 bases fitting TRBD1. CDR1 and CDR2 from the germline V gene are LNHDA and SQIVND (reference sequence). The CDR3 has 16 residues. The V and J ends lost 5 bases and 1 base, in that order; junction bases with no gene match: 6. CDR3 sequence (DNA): TGTGCCAGTAGTGTTGGACAGGGGGCAGGGAACACTGAAGCTTTCTTT. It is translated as CASSVGQGAGNTEAFF.

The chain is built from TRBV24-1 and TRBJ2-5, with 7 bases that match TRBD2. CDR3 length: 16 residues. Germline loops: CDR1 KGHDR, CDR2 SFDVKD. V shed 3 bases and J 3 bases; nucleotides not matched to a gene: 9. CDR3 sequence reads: CATSDPRGDLKETQYF. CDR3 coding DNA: TGTGCCACCAGTGATCCTCGGGGGGACTTAAAAGAGACCCAGTACTTC.

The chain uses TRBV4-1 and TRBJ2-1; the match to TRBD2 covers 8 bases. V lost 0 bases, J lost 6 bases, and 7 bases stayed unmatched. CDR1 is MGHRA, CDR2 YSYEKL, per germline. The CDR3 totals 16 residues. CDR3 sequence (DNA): TGCGCCAGCAGCCAAGAAGGTAGCGGGGTTCCCAATGAGCAGTTCTTC. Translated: CASSQEGSGVPNEQFF.

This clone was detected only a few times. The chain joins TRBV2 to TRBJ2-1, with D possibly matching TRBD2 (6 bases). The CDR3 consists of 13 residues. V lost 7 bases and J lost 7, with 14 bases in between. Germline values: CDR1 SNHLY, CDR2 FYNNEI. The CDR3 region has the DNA TGTGCCAGCAACGGGGGTTTAGGGAATGAGCAGTTCTTC. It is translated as CASNGGLGNEQFF. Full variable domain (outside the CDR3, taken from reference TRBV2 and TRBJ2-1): EPEVTQTPSHQVTQMGQEVILRCVPISNHLYFYWYRQILGQKVEFLVSFYNNEISEKSEIFDDQFSVERPDGSNFTLKIRSTKLEDSAMYFCASNGGLGNEQFFGPGTRLTVL.

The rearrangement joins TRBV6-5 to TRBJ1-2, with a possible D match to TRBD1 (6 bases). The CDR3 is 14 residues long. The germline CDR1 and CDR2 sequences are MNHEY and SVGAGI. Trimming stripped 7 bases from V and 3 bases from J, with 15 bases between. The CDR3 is CASISRGGDYGYTF. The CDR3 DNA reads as TGTGCCAGCATTTCAAGGGGGGGGGACTATGGCTACACCTTC.

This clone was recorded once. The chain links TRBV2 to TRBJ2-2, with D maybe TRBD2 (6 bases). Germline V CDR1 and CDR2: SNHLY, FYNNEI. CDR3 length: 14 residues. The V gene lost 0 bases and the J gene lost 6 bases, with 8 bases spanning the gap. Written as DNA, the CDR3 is TGTGCCAGCAGTGAAGCGGGGGGTTCCGGGGAGCTGTTTTTT. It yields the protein CASSEAGGSGELFF.

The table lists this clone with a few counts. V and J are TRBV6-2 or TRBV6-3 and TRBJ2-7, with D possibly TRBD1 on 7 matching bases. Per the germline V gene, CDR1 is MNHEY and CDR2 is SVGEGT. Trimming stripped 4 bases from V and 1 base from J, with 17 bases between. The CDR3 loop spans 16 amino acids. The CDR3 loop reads CASSWGRWGQSYEQYF. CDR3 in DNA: TGTGCCAGCAGTTGGGGGAGGTGGGGACAGTCCTACGAGCAGTACTTC.

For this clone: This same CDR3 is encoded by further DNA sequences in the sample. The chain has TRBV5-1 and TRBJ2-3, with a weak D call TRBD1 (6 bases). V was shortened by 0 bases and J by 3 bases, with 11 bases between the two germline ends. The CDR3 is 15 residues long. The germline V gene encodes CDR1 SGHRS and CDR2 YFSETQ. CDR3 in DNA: TGCGCCAGCAGCTTGGACAGGGCGAGGACAGATACGCAGTATTTT. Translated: CASSLDRARTDTQYF.

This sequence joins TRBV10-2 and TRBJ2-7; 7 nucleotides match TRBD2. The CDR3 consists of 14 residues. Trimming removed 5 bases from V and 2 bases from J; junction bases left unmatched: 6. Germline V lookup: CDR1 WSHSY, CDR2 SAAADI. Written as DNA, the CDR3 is TGCGCCAGCAGTACTGGACTAGGCACCTACGAGCAGTACTTC. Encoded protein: CASSTGLGTYEQYF.

CDR3 in amino acids: CASSQEMVGGNVYEQYF. The CDR3 DNA reads TGCGCCAGCAGCCAGGAGATGGTCGGGGGAAATGTGTACGAGCAGTACTTC. The chain couples TRBV4-1 to TRBJ2-7; D possibly corresponds to TRBD2 (6 bases). This CDR3 is 17 amino acids long. With 3 bases removed from V and 4 bases from J, the gap between germline ends came to 22 bases. Germline V gives CDR1 MGHRA, CDR2 YSYEKL.

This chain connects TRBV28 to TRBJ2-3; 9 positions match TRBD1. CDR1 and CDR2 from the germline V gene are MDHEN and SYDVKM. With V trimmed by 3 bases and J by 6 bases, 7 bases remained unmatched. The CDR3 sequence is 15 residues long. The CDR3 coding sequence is TGTGCCAGCAGTTTTCCCGGGACAGGGTTGGATACGCAGTATTTT. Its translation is CASSFPGTGLDTQYF. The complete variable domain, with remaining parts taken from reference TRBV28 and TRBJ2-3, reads DVKVTQSSRYLVKRTGEKVFLECVQDMDHENMFWYRQDPGLGLRLIYFSYDVKMKEKGDIPEGYSVSREKKERFSLILESASTNQTSMYLCASSFPGTGLDTQYFGPGTRLTVL.

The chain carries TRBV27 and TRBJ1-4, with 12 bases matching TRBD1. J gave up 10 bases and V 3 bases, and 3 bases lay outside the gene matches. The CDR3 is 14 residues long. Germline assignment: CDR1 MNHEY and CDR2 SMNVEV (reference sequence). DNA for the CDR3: TGTGCCAGCAGTTTTGGGACAGGGGGCGGAAAACTGTTTTTT. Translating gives CASSFGTGGGKLFF.

CDR3 region: CASSLTGGESQPQHF. CDR3 nucleotides: TGCGCCAGCAGCTTGACAGGGGGCGAAAGTCAGCCCCAGCATTTT. This chain uses TRBV5-1 with TRBJ1-5; 9 bases are a match to TRBD1. J gave up 6 bases and V 1 base, and 5 bases lay outside the gene matches. The CDR3 is made up of 15 amino acids. From germline, CDR1 is SGHRS and CDR2 YFSETQ.

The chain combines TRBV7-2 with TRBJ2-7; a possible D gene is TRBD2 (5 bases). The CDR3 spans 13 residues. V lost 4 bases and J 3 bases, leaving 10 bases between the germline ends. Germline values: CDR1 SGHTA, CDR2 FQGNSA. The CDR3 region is CASSSTAVYEQYF. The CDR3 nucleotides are TGTGCCAGCAGCTCCACAGCGGTCTACGAGCAGTACTTC.

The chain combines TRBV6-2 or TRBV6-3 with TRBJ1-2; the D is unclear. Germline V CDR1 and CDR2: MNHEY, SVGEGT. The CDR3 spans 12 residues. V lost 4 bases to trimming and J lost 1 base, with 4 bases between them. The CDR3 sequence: CASSSNNYGYTF. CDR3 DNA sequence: TGTGCCAGCAGTTCAAATAACTATGGCTACACCTTC.

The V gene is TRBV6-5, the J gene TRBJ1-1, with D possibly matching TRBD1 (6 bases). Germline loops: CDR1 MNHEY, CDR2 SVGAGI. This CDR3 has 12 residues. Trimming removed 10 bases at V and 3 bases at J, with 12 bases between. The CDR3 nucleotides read TGTGCCAACCCGGGACACTACACTGAAGCTTTCTTT. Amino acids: CANPGHYTEAFF.

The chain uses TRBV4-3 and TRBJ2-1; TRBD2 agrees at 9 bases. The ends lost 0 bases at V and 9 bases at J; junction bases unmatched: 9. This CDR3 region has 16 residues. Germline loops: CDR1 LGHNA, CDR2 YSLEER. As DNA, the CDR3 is TGCGCCAGCAGCCAAGATCCGGGCGGGAGGGCCGCTGAGCAGTTCTTC. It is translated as CASSQDPGGRAAEQFF.

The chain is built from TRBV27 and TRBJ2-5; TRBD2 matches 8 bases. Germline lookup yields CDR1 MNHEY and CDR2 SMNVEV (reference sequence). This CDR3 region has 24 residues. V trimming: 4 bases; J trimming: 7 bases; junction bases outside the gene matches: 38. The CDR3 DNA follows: TGTGCCAGCAGTTCCGCCTTTAGGACATTGGGCGAGGGTGGTACTAGCGGAGACGCTATGACCCAGTACTTC. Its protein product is CASSSAFRTLGEGGTSGDAMTQYF.

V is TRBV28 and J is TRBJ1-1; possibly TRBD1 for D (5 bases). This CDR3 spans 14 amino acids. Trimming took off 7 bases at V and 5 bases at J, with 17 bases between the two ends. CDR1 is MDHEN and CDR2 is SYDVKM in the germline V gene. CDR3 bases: TGTGCCAGCACTGTGGCATTGAAGGGGACTGAAGCTTTCTTT. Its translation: CASTVALKGTEAFF.

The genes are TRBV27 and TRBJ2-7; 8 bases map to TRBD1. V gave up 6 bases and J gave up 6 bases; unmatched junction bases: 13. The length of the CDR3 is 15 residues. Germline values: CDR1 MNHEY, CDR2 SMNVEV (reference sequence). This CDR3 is CASSPPSTGAGEQYF. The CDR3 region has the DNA TGTGCCAGCAGCCCCCCTTCGACAGGGGCAGGCGAGCAGTACTTC.

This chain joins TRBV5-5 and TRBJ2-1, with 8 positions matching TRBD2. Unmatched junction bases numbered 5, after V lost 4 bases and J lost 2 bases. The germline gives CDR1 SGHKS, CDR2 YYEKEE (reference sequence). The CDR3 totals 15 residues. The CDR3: CASSHSGDPYNEQFF. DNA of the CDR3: TGTGCCAGCAGCCATAGCGGGGATCCCTACAATGAGCAGTTCTTC.

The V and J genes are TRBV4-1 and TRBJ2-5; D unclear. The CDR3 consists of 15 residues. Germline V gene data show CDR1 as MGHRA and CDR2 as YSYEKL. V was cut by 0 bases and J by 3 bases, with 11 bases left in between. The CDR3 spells CASSQETQNKETQYF. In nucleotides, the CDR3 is TGCGCCAGCAGCCAAGAGACACAAAACAAAGAGACCCAGTACTTC.